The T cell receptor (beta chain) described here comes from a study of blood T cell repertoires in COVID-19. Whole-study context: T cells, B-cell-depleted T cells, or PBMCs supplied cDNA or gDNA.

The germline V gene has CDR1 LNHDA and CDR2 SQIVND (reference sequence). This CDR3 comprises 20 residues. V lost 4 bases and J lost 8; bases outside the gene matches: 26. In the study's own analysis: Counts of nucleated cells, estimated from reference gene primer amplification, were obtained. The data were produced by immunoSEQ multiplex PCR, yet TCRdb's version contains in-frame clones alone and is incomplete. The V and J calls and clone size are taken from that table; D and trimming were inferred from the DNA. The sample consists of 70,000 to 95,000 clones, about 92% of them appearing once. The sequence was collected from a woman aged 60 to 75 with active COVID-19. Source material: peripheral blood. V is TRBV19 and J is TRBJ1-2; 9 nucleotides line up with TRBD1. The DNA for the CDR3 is TGTGCCAGTAGTACCGAACGTCGGCGGGACAGGGATTCTCGGTACCGCGGCTACACCTTC. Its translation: CASSTERRRDRDSRYRGYTF. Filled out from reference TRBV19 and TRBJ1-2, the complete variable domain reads DGGITQSPKYLFRKEGQNVTLSCEQNLNHDAMYWYRQDPGQGLRLIYYSQIVNDFQKGDIAEGYSVSREKKESFPLTVTSAQKNPTAFYLCASSTERRRDRDSRYRGYTFGSGTRLTVV.